This T cell receptor (beta chain) was captured by sequencing in a study of shared clonotypes between healthy human individuals. Germline CDR1 is SGHNT and CDR2 is YENEEA. V was shortened by 2 bases and J by 5 bases, with 10 bases between the two germline ends. This CDR3 has 13 residues. Researchers divided each subset's genomic DNA evenly across several immunoSEQ plates. The protocol was immunoSEQ multiplex PCR, while the TCRdb copy is restricted to in-frame clones and leaves out a portion. The profile shows roughly 1,500,000 clones, 95% to 99% of them singletons. The sequenced sample was naive CD4+ T cells sorted from blood. Indicated subset: CD45RA+ positively selected. This clonotype originated in a man aged 25 to 45 in good health. V gene TRBV11-3 combines with J gene TRBJ2-7; maybe TRBD1 (5 bases). CDR3 protein: CASSLQGTHEQYF. The CDR3 DNA sequence: TGTGCCAGCAGCTTACAGGGTACCCACGAGCAGTACTTC.